Below, one T cell receptor beta chain is given with its context. Germline CDR1 is SGHVS and CDR2 is FNYEAQ. CDR3 length: 16 residues. The germline V and J ends were trimmed by 2 bases and 0 bases, with 8 bases remaining between them. The data were taken from a study of blood T cells in healthy people across ages. Using a J-beta primer mix together with a sample-barcoded 5' primer, a second PCR was run for roughly 6 to 12 cycles. TCRdb redid the calling of the 5' RACE reads with MiXCR, one entry per CDR3 protein. The sample shows under 950,000 distinct CDR3 sequences, approximately 22% of them seen only once.

This receptor was taken from an older man in good health. The sequenced sample consisted of blood. V gene TRBV7-6 combines with J gene TRBJ2-6; D gene unclear. For the CDR3, the DNA is TGTGCCAGCAGCTTAAACCCTAGCTCTGGGGCCAACGTCCTGACTTTC. The encoded protein is CASSLNPSSGANVLTF.